Sequencing of this TCR beta chain was carried out in a study of neurological immune-mediated disorders. cDNA synthesis was performed by 5'RACE with 10-nucleotide random UMIs. TCRdb reanalysed the 5' RACE reads using MiXCR and keeps one entry per CDR3 protein. The sample yields around 60,000 distinct CDR3 sequences, about 10% seen once. V lost 7 bases, J lost 3 bases, and 6 bases stayed unmatched. Germline V gives CDR1 MDHEN, CDR2 SYDVKM. The CDR3 has 15 residues. Time point reported: longitudinal time-point 1 (baseline). This receptor was taken from a male donor with HTLV-1-associated myelopathy (HAM/TSP). Sequencing input: PBMCs. The chain recombines TRBV28 with TRBJ1-3; 10 bases are a match to TRBD1. CDR3 in amino acids: CASTIDRGLGNTIYF. The CDR3 DNA is TGTGCCAGCACTATTGACAGGGGGCTTGGAAACACCATATATTTT.